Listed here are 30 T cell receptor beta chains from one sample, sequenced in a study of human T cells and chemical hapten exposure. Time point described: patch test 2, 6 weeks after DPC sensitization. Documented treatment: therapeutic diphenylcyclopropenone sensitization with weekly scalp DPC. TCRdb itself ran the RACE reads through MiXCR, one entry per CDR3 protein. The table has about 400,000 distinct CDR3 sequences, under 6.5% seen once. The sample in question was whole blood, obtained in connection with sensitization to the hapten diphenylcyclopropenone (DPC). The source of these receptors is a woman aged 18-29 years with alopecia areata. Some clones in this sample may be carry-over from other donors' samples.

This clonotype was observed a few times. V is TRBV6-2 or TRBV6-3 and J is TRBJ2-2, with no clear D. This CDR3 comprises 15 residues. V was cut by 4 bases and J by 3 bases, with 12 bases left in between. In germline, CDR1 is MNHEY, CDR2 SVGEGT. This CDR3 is CASSSLRADTGELFF. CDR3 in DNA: TGTGCCAGCAGTTCCCTCCGGGCCGACACCGGGGAGCTGTTTTTT.

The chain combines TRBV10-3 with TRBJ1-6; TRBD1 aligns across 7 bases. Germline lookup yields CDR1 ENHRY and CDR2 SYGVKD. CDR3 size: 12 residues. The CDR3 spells CAGGQYNSPLHF. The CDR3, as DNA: TGTGCGGGGGGACAGTATAATTCACCCCTCCACTTT.

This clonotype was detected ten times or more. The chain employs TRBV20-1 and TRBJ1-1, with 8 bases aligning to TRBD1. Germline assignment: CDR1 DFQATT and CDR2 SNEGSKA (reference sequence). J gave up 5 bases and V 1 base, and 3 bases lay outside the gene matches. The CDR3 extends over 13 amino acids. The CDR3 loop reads CSARGQGLTEAFF. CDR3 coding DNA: TGCAGTGCTAGAGGACAGGGGTTGACTGAAGCTTTCTTT.

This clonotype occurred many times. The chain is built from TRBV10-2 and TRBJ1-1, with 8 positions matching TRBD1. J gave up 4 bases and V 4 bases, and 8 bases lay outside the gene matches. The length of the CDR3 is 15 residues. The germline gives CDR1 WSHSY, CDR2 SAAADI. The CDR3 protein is CASSVPGTGGTEAFF. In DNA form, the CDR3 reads TGCGCCAGCAGTGTCCCTGGGACAGGCGGCACTGAAGCTTTCTTT.

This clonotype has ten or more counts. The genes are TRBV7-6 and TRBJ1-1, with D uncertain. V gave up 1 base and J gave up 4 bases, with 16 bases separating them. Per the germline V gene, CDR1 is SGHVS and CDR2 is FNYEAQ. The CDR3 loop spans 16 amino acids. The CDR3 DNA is TGTGCCAGCAGCTTAGGCGGGCCCGAAAGAGCCACTGAAGCTTTCTTT. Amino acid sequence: CASSLGGPERATEAFF.

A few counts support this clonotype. The CDR3 loop is CASSLGAGEEAFF. The DNA for the CDR3 is TGTGCCAGCAGCTTAGGGGCAGGTGAGGAAGCTTTCTTT. The chain recombines TRBV11-2 with TRBJ1-1; D uncertain. The CDR3 sequence is 13 residues long. Germline loops: CDR1 SGHAT, CDR2 FQNNGV. Trimming took 1 base from V and 8 from J, leaving 11 bases between them.

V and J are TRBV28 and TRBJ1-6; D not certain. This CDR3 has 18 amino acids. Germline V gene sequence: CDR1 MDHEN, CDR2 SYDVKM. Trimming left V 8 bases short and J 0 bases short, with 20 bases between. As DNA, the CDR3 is TGTGCCAGCTCTATCACGAACAAGGTCTTCTCCTATAATTCACCCCTCCACTTT. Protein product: CASSITNKVFSYNSPLHF.

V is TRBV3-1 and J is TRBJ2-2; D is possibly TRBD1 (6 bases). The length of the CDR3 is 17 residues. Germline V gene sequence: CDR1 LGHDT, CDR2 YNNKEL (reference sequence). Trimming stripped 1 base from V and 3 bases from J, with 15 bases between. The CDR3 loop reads CASSQAPGRGHTGELFF. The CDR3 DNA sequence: TGTGCCAGCAGCCAAGCCCCCGGCAGGGGACACACCGGGGAGCTGTTTTTT.

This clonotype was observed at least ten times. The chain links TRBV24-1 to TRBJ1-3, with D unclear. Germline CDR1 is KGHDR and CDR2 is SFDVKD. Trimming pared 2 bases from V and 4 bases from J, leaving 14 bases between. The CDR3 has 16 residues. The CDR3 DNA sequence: TGTGCCACCAGTGATTCGGCTACGTTGAGAGGAAACACCATATATTTT. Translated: CATSDSATLRGNTIYF.

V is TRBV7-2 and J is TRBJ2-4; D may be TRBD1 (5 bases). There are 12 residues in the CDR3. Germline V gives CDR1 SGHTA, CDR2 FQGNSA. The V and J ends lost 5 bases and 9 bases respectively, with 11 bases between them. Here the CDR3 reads CASSARGSIQYF. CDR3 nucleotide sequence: TGTGCCAGCAGCGCAAGGGGATCCATTCAGTACTTC.

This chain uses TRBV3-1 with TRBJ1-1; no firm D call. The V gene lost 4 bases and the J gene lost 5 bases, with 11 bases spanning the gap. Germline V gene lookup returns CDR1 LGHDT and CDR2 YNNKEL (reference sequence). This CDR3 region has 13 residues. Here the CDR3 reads CASSPPTNTEAFF. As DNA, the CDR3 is TGTGCCAGCAGCCCCCCTACCAATACTGAAGCTTTCTTT. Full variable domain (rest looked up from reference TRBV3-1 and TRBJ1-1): DTAVSQTPKYLVTQMGNDKSIKCEQNLGHDTMYWYKQDSKKFLKIMFSYNNKELIINETVPNRFSPKSPDKAHLNLHINSLELGDSAVYFCASSPPTNTEAFFGQGTRLTVV.

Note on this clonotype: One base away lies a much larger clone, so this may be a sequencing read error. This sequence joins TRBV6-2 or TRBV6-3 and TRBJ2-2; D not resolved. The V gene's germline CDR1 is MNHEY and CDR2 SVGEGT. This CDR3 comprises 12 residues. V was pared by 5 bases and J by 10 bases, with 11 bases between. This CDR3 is CASSTLDEELFF. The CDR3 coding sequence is TGTGCCAGCAGTACCCTCGACGAGGAGCTGTTTTTT.

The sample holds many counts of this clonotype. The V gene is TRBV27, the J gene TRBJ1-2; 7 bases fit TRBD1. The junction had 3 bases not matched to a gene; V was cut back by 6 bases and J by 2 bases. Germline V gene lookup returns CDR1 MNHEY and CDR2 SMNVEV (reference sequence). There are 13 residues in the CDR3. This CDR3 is CASSKDRNYGYTF. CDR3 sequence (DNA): TGTGCCAGCAGCAAGGACAGGAACTATGGCTACACCTTC.

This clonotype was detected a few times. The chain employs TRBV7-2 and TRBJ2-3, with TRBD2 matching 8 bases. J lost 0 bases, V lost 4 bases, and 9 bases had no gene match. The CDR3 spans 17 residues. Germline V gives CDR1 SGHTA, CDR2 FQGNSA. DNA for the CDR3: TGTGCCAGCAGCTACCCTATTAGCGGGGCCAGCACAGATACGCAGTATTTT. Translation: CASSYPISGASTDTQYF.

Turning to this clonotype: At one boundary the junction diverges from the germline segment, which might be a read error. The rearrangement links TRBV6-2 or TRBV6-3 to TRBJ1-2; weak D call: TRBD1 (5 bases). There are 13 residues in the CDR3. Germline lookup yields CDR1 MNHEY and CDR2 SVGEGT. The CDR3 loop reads CASGYRGDHGYTF. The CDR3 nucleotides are TGTGCCAGCGGTTACAGAGGGGACCATGGCTACACCTTC.

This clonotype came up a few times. The CDR3 nucleotides read TGTGCCAGCAGCGCGGGGACAGTGATCAGCCCCCAGCATTTT. Residues: CASSAGTVISPQHF. The chain has TRBV9 and TRBJ1-5, with 7 bases identical to TRBD1. The CDR3 has 14 amino acids. The ends lost 3 bases at V and 10 bases at J; junction bases unmatched: 10. Germline V CDR1 and CDR2: SGDLS, YYNGEE.

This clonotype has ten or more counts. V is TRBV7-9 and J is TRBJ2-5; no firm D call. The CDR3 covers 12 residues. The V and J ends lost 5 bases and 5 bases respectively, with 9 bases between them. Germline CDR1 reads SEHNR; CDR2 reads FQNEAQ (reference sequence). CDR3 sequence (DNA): TGTGCCAGCAGCCCACCTGGGGAGACCCAGTACTTC. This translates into CASSPPGETQYF. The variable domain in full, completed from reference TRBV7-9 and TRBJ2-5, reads DTGVSQNPRHKITKRGQNVTFRCDPISEHNRLYWYRQTLGQGPEFLTYFQNEAQLEKSRLLSDRFSAERPKGSFSTLEIQRTEQGDSAMYLCASSPPGETQYFGPGTRLLVL.

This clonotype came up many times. This CDR3 is CASNRPGSSYEQYF. The CDR3 DNA is TGTGCCAGCAATAGACCGGGTAGCTCCTACGAGCAGTACTTC. The J gene is TRBJ2-7, the V gene TRBV28; no reliable D call. Germline V gene sequence: CDR1 MDHEN, CDR2 SYDVKM. CDR3 size: 14 residues. V was cut by 7 bases and J by 0 bases, with 13 bases left in between.

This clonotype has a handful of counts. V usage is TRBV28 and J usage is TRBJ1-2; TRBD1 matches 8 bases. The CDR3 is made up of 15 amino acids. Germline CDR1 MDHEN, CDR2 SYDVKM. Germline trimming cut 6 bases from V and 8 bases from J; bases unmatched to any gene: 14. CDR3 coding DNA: TGTGCCAGCAGGGCCGTTGGCAGGGGGCGCGTAGGCTACACCTTC. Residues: CASRAVGRGRVGYTF.

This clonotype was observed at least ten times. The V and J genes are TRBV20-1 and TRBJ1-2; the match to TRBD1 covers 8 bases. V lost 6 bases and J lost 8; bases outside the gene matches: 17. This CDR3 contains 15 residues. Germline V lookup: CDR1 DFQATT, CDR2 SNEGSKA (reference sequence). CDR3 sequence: CSASPPGQVERGYTF. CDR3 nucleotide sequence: TGCAGTGCGAGCCCACCGGGACAGGTCGAACGGGGCTACACCTTC.

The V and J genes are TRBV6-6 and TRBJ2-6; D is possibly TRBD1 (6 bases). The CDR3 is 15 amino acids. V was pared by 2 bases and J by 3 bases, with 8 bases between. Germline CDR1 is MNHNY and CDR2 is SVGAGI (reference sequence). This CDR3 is CASSYGGDGANVLTF. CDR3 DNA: TGTGCCAGCAGTTACGGGGGCGATGGGGCCAACGTCCTGACTTTC.

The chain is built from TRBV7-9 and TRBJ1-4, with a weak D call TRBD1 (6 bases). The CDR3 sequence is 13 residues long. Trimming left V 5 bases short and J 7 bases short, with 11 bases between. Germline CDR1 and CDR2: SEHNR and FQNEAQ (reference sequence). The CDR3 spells CASSRLGGEKLFF. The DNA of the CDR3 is TGTGCCAGCAGCCGCCTAGGGGGTGAAAAACTGTTTTTT.

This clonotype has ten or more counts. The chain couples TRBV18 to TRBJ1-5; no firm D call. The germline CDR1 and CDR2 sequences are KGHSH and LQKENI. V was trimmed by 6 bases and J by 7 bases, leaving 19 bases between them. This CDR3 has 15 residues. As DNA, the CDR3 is TGTGCCAGCTCGCGATATGACTCCCCCGGCCAGCCCCAGCATTTT. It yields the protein CASSRYDSPGQPQHF.

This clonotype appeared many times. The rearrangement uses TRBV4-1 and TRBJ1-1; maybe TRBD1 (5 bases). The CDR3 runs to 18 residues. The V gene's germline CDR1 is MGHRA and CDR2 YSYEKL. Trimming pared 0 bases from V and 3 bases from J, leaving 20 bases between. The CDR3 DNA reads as TGCGCCAGCAGCCAAGAATACCGGCAGGGAAGAAGGTACACTGAAGCTTTCTTT. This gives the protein CASSQEYRQGRRYTEAFF.

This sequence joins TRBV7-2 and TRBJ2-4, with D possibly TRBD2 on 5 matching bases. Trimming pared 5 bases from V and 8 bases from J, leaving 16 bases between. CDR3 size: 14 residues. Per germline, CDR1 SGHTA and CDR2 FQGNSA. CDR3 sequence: CASSGTGRGHIQYF. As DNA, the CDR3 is TGTGCCAGCAGCGGAACGGGCCGCGGGCACATTCAGTACTTC.

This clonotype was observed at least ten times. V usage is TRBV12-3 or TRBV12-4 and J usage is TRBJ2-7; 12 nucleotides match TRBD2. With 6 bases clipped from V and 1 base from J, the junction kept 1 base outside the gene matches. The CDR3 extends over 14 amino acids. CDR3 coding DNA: TGTGCCAGCAGGACTAGCGGGAGATCCTACGAGCAGTACTTC. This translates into CASRTSGRSYEQYF.

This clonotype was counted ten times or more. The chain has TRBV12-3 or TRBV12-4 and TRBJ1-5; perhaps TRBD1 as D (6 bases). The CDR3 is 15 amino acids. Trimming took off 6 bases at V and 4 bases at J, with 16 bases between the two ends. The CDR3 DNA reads TGTGCCAGCAGCCCCGGGGGCGCGGAAAATCAGCCCCAGCATTTT. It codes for CASSPGGAENQPQHF.

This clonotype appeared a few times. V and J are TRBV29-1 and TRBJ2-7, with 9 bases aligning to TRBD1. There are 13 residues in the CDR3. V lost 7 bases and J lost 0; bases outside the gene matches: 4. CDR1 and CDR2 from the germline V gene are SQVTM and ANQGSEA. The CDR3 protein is CSATGGSSYEQYF. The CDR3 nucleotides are TGCAGCGCTACAGGGGGCAGCTCCTACGAGCAGTACTTC.

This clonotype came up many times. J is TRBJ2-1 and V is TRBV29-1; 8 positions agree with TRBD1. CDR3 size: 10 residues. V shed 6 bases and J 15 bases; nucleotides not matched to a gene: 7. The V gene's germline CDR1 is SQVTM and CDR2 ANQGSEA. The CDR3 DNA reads TGCAGCGTGGAGGACAGGGTCGGGTTCTTC. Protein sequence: CSVEDRVGFF.

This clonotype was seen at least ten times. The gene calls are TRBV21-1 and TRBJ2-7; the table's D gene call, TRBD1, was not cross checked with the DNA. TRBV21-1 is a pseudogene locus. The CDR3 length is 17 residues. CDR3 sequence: CASSKALLGDTGYEQYF. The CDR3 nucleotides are TGTGCCAGCAGCAAAGCGCTTTTGGGGGATACCGGCTACGAGCAGTACTTC.